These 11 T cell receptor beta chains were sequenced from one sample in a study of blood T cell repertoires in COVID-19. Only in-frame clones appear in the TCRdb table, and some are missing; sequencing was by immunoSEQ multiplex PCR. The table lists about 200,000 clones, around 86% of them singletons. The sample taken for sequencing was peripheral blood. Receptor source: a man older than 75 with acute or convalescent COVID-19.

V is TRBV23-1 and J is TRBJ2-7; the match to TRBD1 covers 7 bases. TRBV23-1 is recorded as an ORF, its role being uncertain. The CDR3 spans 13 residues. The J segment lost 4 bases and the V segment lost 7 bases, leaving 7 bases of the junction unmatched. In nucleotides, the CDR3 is TGCGCCAGCATTCCGGGACAGAATTACGAGCAGTACGTC. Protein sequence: CASIPGQNYEQYV.

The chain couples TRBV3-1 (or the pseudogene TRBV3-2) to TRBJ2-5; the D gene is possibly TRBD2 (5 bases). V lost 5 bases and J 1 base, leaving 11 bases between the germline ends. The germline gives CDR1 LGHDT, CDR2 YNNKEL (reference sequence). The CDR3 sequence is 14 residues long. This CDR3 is CASSAGPLQETQYF. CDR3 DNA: TGTGCCAGCAGCGCGGGCCCCCTCCAAGAGACCCAGTACTTC.

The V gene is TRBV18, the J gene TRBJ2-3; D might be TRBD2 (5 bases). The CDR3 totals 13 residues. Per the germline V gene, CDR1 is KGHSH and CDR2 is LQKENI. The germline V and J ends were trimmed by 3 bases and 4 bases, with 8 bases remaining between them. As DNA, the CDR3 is TGTGCCAGCTCACCTTACGGGGCAGATACGCAGTATTTT. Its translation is CASSPYGADTQYF.

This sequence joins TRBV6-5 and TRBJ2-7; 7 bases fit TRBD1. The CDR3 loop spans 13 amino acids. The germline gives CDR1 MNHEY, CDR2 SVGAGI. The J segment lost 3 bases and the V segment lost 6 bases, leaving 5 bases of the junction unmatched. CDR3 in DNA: TGTGCCAGCAGCTTGGGACAGAACTACGAGCAGTACGTC. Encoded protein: CASSLGQNYEQYV.

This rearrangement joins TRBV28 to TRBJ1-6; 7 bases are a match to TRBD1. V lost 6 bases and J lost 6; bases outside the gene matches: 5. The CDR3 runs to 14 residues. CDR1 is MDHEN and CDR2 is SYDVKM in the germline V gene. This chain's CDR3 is CASRKGAGNSPLHF. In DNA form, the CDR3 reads TGTGCCAGCAGAAAGGGGGCGGGTAATTCACCCCTCCACTTT.

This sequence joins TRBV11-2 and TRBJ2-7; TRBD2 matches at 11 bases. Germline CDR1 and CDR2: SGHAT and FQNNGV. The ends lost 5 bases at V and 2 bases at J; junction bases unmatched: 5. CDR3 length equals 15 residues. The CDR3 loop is CASSPGTSGPYEQYF. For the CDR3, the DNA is TGTGCCAGCAGCCCAGGGACTAGCGGACCCTACGAGCAGTACTTC.

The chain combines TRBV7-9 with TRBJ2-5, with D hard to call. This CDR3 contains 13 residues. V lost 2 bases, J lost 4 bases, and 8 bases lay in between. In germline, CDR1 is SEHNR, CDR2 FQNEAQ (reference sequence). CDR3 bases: TGTGCCAGCAGCTTAACCCCGAGAGAGACCCAGTACTTC. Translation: CASSLTPRETQYF.

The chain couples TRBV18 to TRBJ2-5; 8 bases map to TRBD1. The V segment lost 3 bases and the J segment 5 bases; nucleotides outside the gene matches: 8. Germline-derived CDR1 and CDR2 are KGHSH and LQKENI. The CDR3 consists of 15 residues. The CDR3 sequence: CASSPDRVGLETQYF. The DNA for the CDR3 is TGTGCCAGCTCACCGGACAGGGTGGGGTTGGAGACCCAGTACTTC.

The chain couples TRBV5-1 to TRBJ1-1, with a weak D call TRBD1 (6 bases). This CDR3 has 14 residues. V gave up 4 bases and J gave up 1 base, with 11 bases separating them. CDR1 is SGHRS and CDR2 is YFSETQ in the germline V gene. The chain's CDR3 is CASSARTENTEAFF. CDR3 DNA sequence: TGCGCCAGCAGCGCACGGACAGAGAACACTGAAGCTTTCTTT.

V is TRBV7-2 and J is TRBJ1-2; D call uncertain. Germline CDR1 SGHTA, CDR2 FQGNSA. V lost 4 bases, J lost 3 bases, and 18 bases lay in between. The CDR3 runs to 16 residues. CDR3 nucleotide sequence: TGTGCCAGCAGCTACGGTCGGGGAATGAATCACTATGGCTACACCTTC. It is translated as CASSYGRGMNHYGYTF.

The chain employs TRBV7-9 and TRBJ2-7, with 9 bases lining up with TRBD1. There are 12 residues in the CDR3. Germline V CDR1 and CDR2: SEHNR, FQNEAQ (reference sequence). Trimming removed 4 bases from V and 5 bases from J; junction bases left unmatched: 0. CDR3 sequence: CASSWDRDEQYF. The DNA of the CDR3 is TGTGCCAGCAGCTGGGACAGGGACGAGCAGTACTTC.